This T cell receptor beta chain stems from a study of blood T cell repertoires in COVID-19. Authors' data handling: Amplified reference gene primers provided the basis for estimating nucleated cell counts. Repertoires were generated with immunoSEQ multiplex PCR, while TCRdb's copy carries only in-frame clones and drops some. V and J calls and clone size come straight from that table; D and trimming were deduced from the DNA. The repertoire includes 150,000 to 200,000 clones, 81% of them detected once, and approximately 11% sits in the top ten. J gave up 7 bases and V 3 bases, and 5 bases lay outside the gene matches. The CDR3 contains 15 residues. Germline V gene sequence: CDR1 SGHNT, CDR2 YENEEA.

Sequencing used peripheral blood. V usage is TRBV11-3 and J usage is TRBJ1-5; 11 bases are shared with TRBD1. The sequence came from a man aged 55 to 70 with active or convalescent COVID-19. The CDR3 DNA sequence: TGTGCCAGCAGCTTGGAGGACAGGGGGCACCAGCCCCAGCATTTT. Its translation: CASSLEDRGHQPQHF.